This T cell receptor (beta chain) was obtained from a study of identifying expanded T cells in peripheral blood. Germline CDR1 reads MNHEY; CDR2 reads SVGAGI. The CDR3 has 14 residues. Trimming shortened V by 6 bases and J by 7 bases, and 16 bases separated the two germline ends. Broader study findings: Approximately 1.1 clones differed between technical replicates, versus about 15 and 19 over time. Variance in clone template counts between approximately two-week samples significantly increased with total template count across all healthy donors.

Profiling relied on immunoSEQ multiplex PCR, and the TCRdb table lists in-frame clones only, not all of them. The table has about 89,000 clones, roughly 88% seen once. Of note for this clone: Its specificity is not known.

The chain joins TRBV6-5 to TRBJ2-1; D is unclear. The sequence was collected from a person aged 18 to 75 in good health. Sequenced input: blood. CDR3 residues: CASSPNGEVNEQFF. CDR3 DNA sequence: TGTGCCAGCAGCCCGAACGGAGAAGTAAATGAGCAGTTCTTC.